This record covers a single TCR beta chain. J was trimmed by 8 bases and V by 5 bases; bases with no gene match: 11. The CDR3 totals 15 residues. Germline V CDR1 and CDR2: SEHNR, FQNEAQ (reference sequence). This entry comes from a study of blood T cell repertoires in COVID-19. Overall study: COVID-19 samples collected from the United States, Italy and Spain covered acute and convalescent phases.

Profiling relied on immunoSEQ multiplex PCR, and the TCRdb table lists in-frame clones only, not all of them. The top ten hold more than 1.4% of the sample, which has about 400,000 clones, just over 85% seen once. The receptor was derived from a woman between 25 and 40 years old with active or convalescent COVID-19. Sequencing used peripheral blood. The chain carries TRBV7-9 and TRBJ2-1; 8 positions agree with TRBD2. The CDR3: CASSPSMGLVYEQFF. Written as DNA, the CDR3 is TGTGCCAGCAGCCCGAGTATGGGACTAGTTTATGAGCAGTTCTTC.